The rows below give T cell receptor beta chains drawn from one sample of a study of vaccination and CD4 T cells after COVID-19. These receptors are not linked to any known antigen. TCRdb reanalysed the PCR reads using MiXCR and keeps one entry per CDR3 protein. The table shows around 15,000 distinct CDR3 sequences, with about four fifths occurring only once. The sequenced sample consisted of CD4+ T cells from blood, cultured in vitro. The receptors here all came from a human donor who had recovered from COVID-19. Each CDR3 is given with its conserved first and last residue. Each record gives: D gene, CDR3 length, V gene, clone size, J gene, CDR3 DNA, CDR3 protein. A D gene is named only where the DNA matches it firmly. Some rows mark clone size as missing; the rest say once, few, many or name a class of expanded clone.

>.|13|TRBV12-3/TRBV12-4|.|TRBJ2-5
TGTGCCAGCAGCCTGGGACGCCACGATCCCCAGTACTTC
CASSLGRHDPQYF
>.|15|TRBV27|.|TRBJ2-2
TGTGCCAGCAGTGTCACTACCTTGAACACCGGGGAGCTGTTTTTT
CASSVTTLNTGELFF
>.|13|TRBV14|.|TRBJ2-7
TGTGCCAGCAGTCCGTTCGGGGGTGGCGAGCAGTACTTC
CASSPFGGGEQYF
>.|16|TRBV27|.|TRBJ2-5
TGTGCCAGCAGTTTATCGCAGGGACTGTACCAAGAGACCCAGTACTTC
CASSLSQGLYQETQYF
>.|14|TRBV6-1|few|TRBJ2-5
TGTGCCAGCAGTCCCGGGCAGGTAGGCGAGACCCAGTACTTC
CASSPGQVGETQYF
>.|13|TRBV24-1|few|TRBJ1-2
TGTGCCACCAGTGCCCTGGACAGCTATGGCTACACCTTC
CATSALDSYGYTF
>TRBD1|14|TRBV19|few|TRBJ1-5
TGTGCCAGTAGTCCCCGACAGGGACGTCAGCCCCAGCATTTT
CASSPRQGRQPQHF
>.|15|TRBV19|.|TRBJ1-1
TGTGCCAGTAGTATGATCGGCAGGGTGAACACTGAAGCTTTCTTT
CASSMIGRVNTEAFF
>.|13|TRBV20-1|.|TRBJ2-7
TGCAGTGTCAGGGCCCTTCGTCCCTACGAGCAGTACTTC
CSVRALRPYEQYF
>.|13|TRBV19|.|TRBJ1-5
TGTGCCAGTAGTATCACGGGGATGGGGCCCCAGCATTTT
CASSITGMGPQHF
>.|13|TRBV7-2|.|TRBJ2-5
TGTGCCAGCAGCTCAGACAGAGGAGAGACCCAGTACTTC
CASSSDRGETQYF
>.|14|TRBV5-4|.|TRBJ1-2
TGTGCCAGCAGCCTCAATCAACCCCCTGACGGGCGGTCTTTC
CASSLNQPPDGRSF
>.|14|TRBV28|.|TRBJ1-5
TGTGCCAGCACCGACACGGGGTCGCATCAGCCCCAGCATTTT
CASTDTGSHQPQHF
>TRBD2|15|TRBV24-1|few|TRBJ2-7
TGTGCCACAGCCCCCGCTGGCGGGAGGGCTTACGAGCAGTACTTC
CATAPAGGRAYEQYF
>.|17|TRBV20-1|few|TRBJ1-5
TGCAGTGCTAGAGATGGACAGCACAGCGAGTACTATCAGCCCCAGCATTTT
CSARDGQHSEYYQPQHF
>TRBD2|18|TRBV27|.|TRBJ2-2
TGTGCCAGCAGTTGGTCCGCAGGGACTAGCGGGATCGGCGGGGAGCTGTTTTTT
CASSWSAGTSGIGGELFF
>TRBD1|13|TRBV6-1|once|TRBJ1-1
TGTGCCAGCAGGGGGACAGGGGAACAGGAAGCTTTCTTT
CASRGTGEQEAFF
>.|11|TRBV19|.|TRBJ1-1
TGTGCCAGTCGGAAGAACACTGAAGCTTTCTTT
CASRKNTEAFF
>TRBD1|15|TRBV28|.|TRBJ1-2
TGTGCCAGCAGAGACCAGGGGGGCGAGGGCTATGGCTACACCTTC
CASRDQGGEGYGYTF
>TRBD1|15|TRBV7-9|few|TRBJ1-2
TGTGCCAGCAGCTTCCTAGTGGGACAGAACTATGGCTACACCTTC
CASSFLVGQNYGYTF
>.|19|TRBV28|.|TRBJ1-5
TGTGCCAGCAGTTTTGAGGCCGACGGGGGATCGCTTCGCAATCAGCCCCAGCATTTT
CASSFEADGGSLRNQPQHF
>.|15|TRBV28|once|TRBJ1-2
TGTGCCAGCAGTCAACCCGGGACCCGAATATATGGCTACACCTTC
CASSQPGTRIYGYTF
>.|15|TRBV6-5|.|TRBJ1-1
TGTGCCAGCAGTTACCCGCAGGGGAAAGACACTGAAGCTTTCTTT
CASSYPQGKDTEAFF
>TRBD2|17|TRBV20-1|.|TRBJ2-2
TGCAGTGCTAGAGATTCCAGCGGGAGTCGACACACCGGGGAGCTGTTTTTT
CSARDSSGSRHTGELFF
>.|15|TRBV5-4|few|TRBJ2-7
TGTGCCAGCAGCGTTACAGGGTCTAGCTCCTACGAGCAGTACTTC
CASSVTGSSSYEQYF
>.|14|TRBV15|few|TRBJ1-1
TGTGCCACCAGAAAGGGGGGAAGACCCACTGAAGCTTTCTTT
CATRKGGRPTEAFF
>.|14|TRBV20-1|.|TRBJ2-2
TGCAGTGCTAGAGATAAGGGGAACACCGGGGAGCTGTTTTTT
CSARDKGNTGELFF
>.|15|TRBV6-5|.|TRBJ1-2
TGTGCCAGCAGTTCTCCTTCGTCGGCTAACTATGGCTACACCTTC
CASSSPSSANYGYTF
>.|15|TRBV20-1|few|TRBJ1-5
TGCAGTGCTAGAGAGGGGATTGGTCGCAATCAGCCCCAGCATTTT
CSAREGIGRNQPQHF
>TRBD1|14|TRBV24-1|.|TRBJ2-5
TGTGCCACCAGTGATGACAGGGTCGTCGAGACCCAGTACTTC
CATSDDRVVETQYF
>.|15|TRBV28|.|TRBJ2-2
TGTGCCAGTGCACCTGGGGAGTTTTCCACCGGGGAGCTGTTTTTT
CASAPGEFSTGELFF
>TRBD2|15|TRBV20-1|.|TRBJ2-3
TGCAGTGCGGCCGGACTAGCGGGAATGTCAGATACGCAGTATTTT
CSAAGLAGMSDTQYF
>.|13|TRBV6-1|.|TRBJ1-2
TGTGCCAGCACCACGGGGGGGAACTATGGCTACACCTTC
CASTTGGNYGYTF
>TRBD2|20|TRBV6-4|.|TRBJ2-5
TGTGCCAGCAGTGACTCCCAGAGACTAGCCGCTGTCCGGTACCAAGAGACCCAGTACTTC
CASSDSQRLAAVRYQETQYF
>TRBD2|15|TRBV27|once|TRBJ2-7
TGTGCCAGCAGTTTAAGACTAGCGGTAACCTACGAGCAGTACTTC
CASSLRLAVTYEQYF
>TRBD1|13|TRBV6-1|.|TRBJ1-5
TGTGCCAGCAGCGGGACAGGGAATCAGCCCCAGCATTTT
CASSGTGNQPQHF
>TRBD1|14|TRBV20-1|few|TRBJ1-1
TGCAGTGCTCGAAAATCCACAGGGGACACTGAAGCTTTCTTT
CSARKSTGDTEAFF
>.|12|TRBV19|.|TRBJ1-5
TGTGCCAGTACCGGGAGCAATCAGCCCCAGCATTTT
CASTGSNQPQHF
>.|19|TRBV11-3|few|TRBJ1-6
TGTGCCAGCAGCTTAACCTCCTCGGGAGGGCCGGAGGATAATTCACCCCTCCACTTT
CASSLTSSGGPEDNSPLHF
>.|13|TRBV6-4|.|TRBJ1-5
TGTGCCAGCAGTGAGAGGGAAGGGCAGCCCCAGCATTTT
CASSEREGQPQHF